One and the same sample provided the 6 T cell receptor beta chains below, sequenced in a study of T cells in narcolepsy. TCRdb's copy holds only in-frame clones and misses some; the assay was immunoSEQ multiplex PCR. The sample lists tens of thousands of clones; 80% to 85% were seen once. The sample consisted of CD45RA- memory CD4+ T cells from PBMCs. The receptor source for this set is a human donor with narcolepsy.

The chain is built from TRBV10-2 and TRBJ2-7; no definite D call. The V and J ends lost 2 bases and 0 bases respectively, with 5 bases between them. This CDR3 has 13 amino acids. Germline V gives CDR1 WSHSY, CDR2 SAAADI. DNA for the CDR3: TGCGCCAGCAGTGAGGACCCCTCCTACGAGCAGTACTTC. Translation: CASSEDPSYEQYF.

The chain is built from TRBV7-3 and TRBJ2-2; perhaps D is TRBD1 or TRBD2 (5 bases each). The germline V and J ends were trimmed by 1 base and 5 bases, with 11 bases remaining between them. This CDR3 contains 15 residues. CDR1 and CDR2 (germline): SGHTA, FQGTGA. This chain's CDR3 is CASSLRGSGTGELFF. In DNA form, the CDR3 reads TGTGCCAGCAGCTTAAGGGGGTCAGGGACCGGGGAGCTGTTTTTT.

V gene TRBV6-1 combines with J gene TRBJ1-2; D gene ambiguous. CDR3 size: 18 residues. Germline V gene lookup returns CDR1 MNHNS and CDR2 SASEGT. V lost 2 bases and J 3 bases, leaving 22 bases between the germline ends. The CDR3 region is CASSESEVVVPPDYGYTF. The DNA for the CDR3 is TGTGCCAGCAGTGAATCGGAAGTAGTAGTGCCCCCTGACTATGGCTACACCTTC.

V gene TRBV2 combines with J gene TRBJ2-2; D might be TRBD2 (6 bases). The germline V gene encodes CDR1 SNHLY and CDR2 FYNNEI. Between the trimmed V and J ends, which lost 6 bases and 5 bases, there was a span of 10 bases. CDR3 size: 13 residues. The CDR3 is CASRSGGTGELFF. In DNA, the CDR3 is TGTGCCAGCAGGTCCGGGGGAACCGGGGAGCTGTTTTTT.

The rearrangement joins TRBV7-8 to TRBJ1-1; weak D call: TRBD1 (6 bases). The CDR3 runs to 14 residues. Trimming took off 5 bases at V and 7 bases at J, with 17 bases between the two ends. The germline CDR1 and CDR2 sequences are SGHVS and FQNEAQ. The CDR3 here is CASSTPDRGGEAFF. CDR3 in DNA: TGTGCCAGCAGCACCCCTGACAGAGGGGGTGAAGCTTTCTTT.

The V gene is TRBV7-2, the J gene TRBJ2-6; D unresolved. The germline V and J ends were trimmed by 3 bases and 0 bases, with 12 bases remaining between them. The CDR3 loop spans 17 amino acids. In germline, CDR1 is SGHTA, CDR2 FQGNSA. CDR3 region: CASSFARQSSGANVLTF. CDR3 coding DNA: TGTGCCAGCAGCTTTGCGAGACAAAGCTCTGGGGCCAACGTCCTGACTTTC.